Given below is one T cell receptor beta chain in context. This entry comes from a study of patients and donors after allogeneic stem cell transplantation. TCRdb recomputed calls from the RT-PCR reads with MiXCR, one row per CDR3 protein. The sample lists some 960,000 distinct CDR3 sequences, about 20% occurring once. CDR1 and CDR2 (germline): MNHEY, SMNVEV (reference sequence). This CDR3 is built from 13 residues. V lost 4 bases, J lost 5 bases, and 5 bases stayed unmatched. The source of this sequence is a human donor who was either an allogeneic HSCT recipient or a stem cell or donor lymphocyte infusion donor (not recorded which). It is not recorded whose cells these are; they may come from a transplant donor. Sequencing input: blood, either unsorted or a sorted T cell fraction (not recorded which). V usage is TRBV27 and J usage is TRBJ2-7; 7 bases match TRBD2. The CDR3 region is CASSWEGQDEQYF. The CDR3 nucleotides read TGTGCCAGCAGTTGGGAGGGTCAGGACGAGCAGTACTTC.